This passage covers 15 T cell receptor beta chains from one sample sequenced in a study of shared clonotypes between healthy human individuals. Profiled with immunoSEQ multiplex PCR; TCRdb holds only in-frame clones, not every one. The top ten clones hold approximately 1.7% of a sample with hundreds of thousands of clones, 74% of them seen once. The sample consisted of memory CD4+ T cells sorted from blood. Sample subset: CD45RA-negative fraction. The receptors shown here come from a woman in her thirties in good health.

This chain joins TRBV28 and TRBJ1-2, with unresolved D. The CDR3 runs 12 residues. The V end lost 6 bases, the J end lost 3 bases, and 8 bases lay between the germline ends. CDR1 is MDHEN and CDR2 is SYDVKM in the germline V gene. CDR3 DNA sequence: TGTGCCAGCAGCGCCGCCCACTATGGCTACACCTTC. Translated: CASSAAHYGYTF.

V and J are TRBV2 and TRBJ2-7, with TRBD1 matching over 10 bases. The V segment lost 8 bases and the J segment 5 bases; nucleotides outside the gene matches: 9. The CDR3 consists of 14 residues. Looked up from germline, CDR1 is SNHLY and CDR2 is FYNNEI. CDR3 nucleotides: TGTGCCAGCCAGGGGGACAGGGGTTACCACGAGCAGTACTTC. Its protein is CASQGDRGYHEQYF.

The chain uses TRBV9 and TRBJ2-5, with 10 bases lining up with TRBD1. Trimming at V came to 0 bases and at J to 5 bases, leaving 4 bases not matched to a gene. The germline gives CDR1 SGDLS, CDR2 YYNGEE. This CDR3 spans 15 amino acids. CDR3 region: CASSVGGTGVETQYF. CDR3 DNA sequence: TGTGCCAGCAGCGTAGGAGGGACAGGGGTCGAGACCCAGTACTTC. Drawing the rest from reference TRBV9 and TRBJ2-5, the complete variable domain is DSGVTQTPKHLITATGQRVTLRCSPRSGDLSVYWYQQSLDQGLQFLIQYYNGEERAKGNILERFSAQQFPDLHSELNLSSLELGDSALYFCASSVGGTGVETQYFGPGTRLLVL.

This clone was observed once. A far more abundant clone sits one base away, making this likely a read error. The chain carries TRBV19 and TRBJ2-1; D unresolved. Trimming cost V 6 bases and J 3 bases, with 12 bases left between them. The CDR3 has 14 amino acids. Germline V gene sequence: CDR1 LNHDA, CDR2 SQIVND (reference sequence). The CDR3 here is CASRSGGFYNEQFF. CDR3 DNA sequence: TGTGCCAGTAGGTCGGGTGGGTTCTACAATGAGCAGTTCTTC.

V and J are TRBV5-4 and TRBJ2-1, with 11 bases identical to TRBD2. The V gene end was trimmed by 8 bases and the J gene end by 0 bases; junction bases not matched to a gene: 7. This CDR3 has 16 amino acids. Germline loops: CDR1 SGHNT, CDR2 YYREEE (reference sequence). CDR3 amino acids: CASGTSGRSSYNEQFF. CDR3 DNA sequence: TGTGCCAGTGGGACTAGCGGACGTAGCTCCTACAATGAGCAGTTCTTC.

The table lists this clone with a count of one. The V gene is TRBV7-2, the J gene TRBJ2-5; perhaps TRBD2 as D (6 bases). Gene TRBJ2-7 matches the end of the DNA better, so the J call may be wrong. This CDR3 comprises 14 residues. Germline V gene data show CDR1 as SGHTA and CDR2 as FQGNSA. DNA for the CDR3: TGTGCCAGCAGCCCGACCCGACTAGCCTACGAGCAGTACTTC. Protein: CASSPTRLAYEQYF.

The chain carries TRBV6-1 and TRBJ1-5, with D possibly matching TRBD1 (5 bases). There are 14 residues in the CDR3. From germline, CDR1 is MNHNS and CDR2 SASEGT. V was trimmed by 3 bases and J by 4 bases, leaving 10 bases between them. CDR3 in amino acids: CASSDSGGNQPQHF. The DNA of the CDR3 is TGTGCCAGCAGTGATTCCGGGGGAAATCAGCCCCAGCATTTT.

CDR3 loop: CASSLGGTGVNTIYF. The CDR3 bases are TGTGCCAGCAGCTTAGGAGGCACAGGGGTGAACACCATATATTTT. The chain joins TRBV11-2 to TRBJ1-3, with 7 bases identical to TRBD1. In germline, CDR1 is SGHAT, CDR2 FQNNGV. Germline trimming cut 1 base from V and 7 bases from J; bases unmatched to any gene: 7. The CDR3 has 15 residues. The full variable domain, rest sourced from reference TRBV11-2 and TRBJ1-3, is EAGVAQSPRYKIIEKRQSVAFWCNPISGHATLYWYQQILGQGPKLLIQFQNNGVVDDSQLPKDRFSAERLKGVDSTLKIQPAKLEDSAVYLCASSLGGTGVNTIYFGEGSWLTVV.

The chain combines TRBV28 with TRBJ1-1; D gene uncertain. CDR1 is MDHEN, CDR2 SYDVKM, per germline. Trimming took off 2 bases at V and 0 bases at J, with 10 bases between the two ends. This CDR3 has 15 residues. This CDR3 reads CASSLIRSMNTEAFF. The CDR3 coding sequence is TGTGCCAGCAGTTTAATCAGGAGTATGAACACTGAAGCTTTCTTT.

CDR3 protein: CASSLVAGVGEQYF. The CDR3 region has the DNA TGTGCCAGCAGCTTAGTAGCGGGAGTGGGAGAGCAGTACTTC. The rearrangement joins TRBV5-6 to TRBJ2-7; 9 positions agree with TRBD2. This CDR3 spans 14 amino acids. The ends lost 2 bases at V and 7 bases at J; junction bases unmatched: 7. Germline V lookup: CDR1 SGHDT, CDR2 YYEEEE. Complete variable domain (other parts from reference TRBV5-6 and TRBJ2-7): DAGVTQSPTHLIKTRGQQVTLRCSPKSGHDTVSWYQQALGQGPQFIFQYYEEEERQRGNFPDRFSGHQFPNYSSELNVNALLLGDSALYLCASSLVAGVGEQYFGPGTRLTVT.

The rearrangement joins TRBV7-6 to TRBJ2-1; D not resolved. V lost 1 base and J 5 bases, leaving 9 bases between the germline ends. This CDR3 comprises 14 residues. Germline V gene sequence: CDR1 SGHVS, CDR2 FNYEAQ. The DNA of the CDR3 is TGTGCCAGCAGCTTAGTAGCCACAGACAATGAGCAGTTCTTC. Translating it yields CASSLVATDNEQFF.

This chain links TRBV19 with TRBJ2-7; the D is unclear. Looked up from germline, CDR1 is LNHDA and CDR2 is SQIVND (reference sequence). The V end lost 5 bases, the J end lost 6 bases, and 14 bases lay between the germline ends. The CDR3 is 13 residues long. For the CDR3, the DNA is TGTGCCAGTAGTCCCCACAGTCTTGCCGAGCAGTACTTC. Translated: CASSPHSLAEQYF.

V usage is TRBV19 and J usage is TRBJ2-2; 9 nucleotides line up with TRBD2. V lost 5 bases to trimming and J lost 6 bases; unmatched junction nucleotides: 7. Germline values: CDR1 LNHDA, CDR2 SQIVND (reference sequence). The CDR3 covers 15 residues. In nucleotides, the CDR3 is TGTGCCAGTAGTGATGGGACTAGCTTTCCCGGGGAGCTGTTTTTT. Residues: CASSDGTSFPGELFF.

The J gene is TRBJ1-2, the V gene TRBV6-1; 8 bases are shared with TRBD1. The CDR3 runs to 17 residues. V lost 4 bases to trimming and J lost 3 bases; unmatched junction nucleotides: 13. Looked up from germline, CDR1 is MNHNS and CDR2 is SASEGT. The CDR3 DNA reads TGTGCCAGCAGTGGAAAAATTGGACAGGGAGGATACTATGGCTACACCTTC. This encodes CASSGKIGQGGYYGYTF.

A remark on this clone: The same CDR3 is also encoded by other DNA sequences in this sample. The chain employs TRBV2 and TRBJ2-1; D may be TRBD2 (5 bases). V lost 6 bases, J lost 0 bases, and 6 bases lay in between. The CDR3 length is 13 residues. Germline assignment: CDR1 SNHLY and CDR2 FYNNEI. The CDR3 loop reads CASSRDSYNEQFF. DNA of the CDR3: TGTGCCAGCAGCCGGGACTCCTACAATGAGCAGTTCTTC.